This TCR beta chain was observed in a study of radiotherapy plus CTLA-4 blockade in lung cancer. Whole-study context: Approximately 18% of patients responded objectively, and around 31% achieved disease control.

Repertoires were generated with immunoSEQ multiplex PCR, while TCRdb's copy carries only in-frame clones and drops some. The sample shows roughly 50,000 clones, more than 70% of them seen only once. The study treated chemo-refractory metastatic non-small-cell lung cancer patients with focal radiation plus ipilimumab CTLA-4 blockade. This clone has only a few counts. Its antigen is not known. CDR3 size: 15 residues. CDR1 and CDR2 from the germline V gene are PRHDT and FYEKMQ (reference sequence). Germline trimming cut 0 bases from V and 7 bases from J; bases unmatched to any gene: 6. Findings of the study overall: Radiotherapy was combined with ipilimumab, and tumor-derived TCR clones then expanded in blood. Response was reportedly best predicted by early blood T cell clone dynamics, with interferon-beta.

The gene calls are TRBV13 and TRBJ2-1, with 7 bases identical to TRBD2. The material was peripheral blood, obtained from a patient treated with radiotherapy plus ipilimumab. This TCR derives from a human donor with non-small cell lung cancer who had stable disease on radiotherapy plus ipilimumab. CDR3 in amino acids: CASSLGRGSINEQFF. CDR3 coding DNA: TGTGCCAGCAGCTTAGGGCGGGGGAGTATAAATGAGCAGTTCTTC.